This TCR beta chain was captured by sequencing in a study of blood T cell repertoires in COVID-19. Study information: The origin of the acute and convalescent COVID-19 samples was the United States, Italy and Spain. T cells, B-cell-depleted T cells, or PBMCs supplied cDNA or gDNA.

This CDR3 region has 15 residues. The germline CDR1 and CDR2 sequences are SGHNT and YENEEA. V dropped 4 bases and J dropped 2 bases, with 11 bases sitting between them. In this sample, this clone turned up a few times. A Seattle source enrolled patients during active infection and followed them longitudinally. As handled by the study authors: Counts of nucleated cells, estimated from reference gene primer amplification, were obtained. Profiled with immunoSEQ multiplex PCR; TCRdb holds only in-frame clones, not every one. That table gives V, J and clone size, and the DNA gave D and trimming. The data hold 130,000 to 150,000 clones, with 70% to 80% observed a single time.

The specimen was peripheral blood. This receptor was obtained from a woman aged 70-85 years with COVID-19, enrolled during active disease. This sequence joins TRBV11-3 and TRBJ2-2; TRBD2 might be the D (5 bases). The DNA of the CDR3 is TGTGCCAGCAGCTCGAGGGCGGATAACACCGGGGAGCTGTTTTTT. It translates to CASSSRADNTGELFF.